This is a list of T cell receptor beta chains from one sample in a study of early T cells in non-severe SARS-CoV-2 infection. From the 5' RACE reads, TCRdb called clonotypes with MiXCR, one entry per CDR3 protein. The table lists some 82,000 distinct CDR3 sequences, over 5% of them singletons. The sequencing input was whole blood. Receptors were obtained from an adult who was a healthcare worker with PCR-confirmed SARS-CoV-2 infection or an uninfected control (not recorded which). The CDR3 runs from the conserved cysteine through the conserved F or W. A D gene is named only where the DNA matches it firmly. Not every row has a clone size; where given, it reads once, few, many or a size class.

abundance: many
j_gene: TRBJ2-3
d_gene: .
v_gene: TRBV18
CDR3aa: CASSPSADTQYF
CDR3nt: TGTGCCAGCTCGCCGAGTGCAGATACGCAGTATTTT

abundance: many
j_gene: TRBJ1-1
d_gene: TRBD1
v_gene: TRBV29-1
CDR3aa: CSTRQGMNTEAFF
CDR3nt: TGCAGCACCCGACAGGGCATGAACACTGAAGCTTTCTTT

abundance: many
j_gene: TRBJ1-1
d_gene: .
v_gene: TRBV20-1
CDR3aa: CSARGGLQLEAFF
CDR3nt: TGCAGTGCTAGAGGGGGTCTGCAGCTTGAAGCTTTCTTT

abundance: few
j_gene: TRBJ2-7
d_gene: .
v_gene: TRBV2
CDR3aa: CASRAYYEQYF
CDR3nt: TGTGCCAGCAGGGCATACTACGAGCAGTACTTC

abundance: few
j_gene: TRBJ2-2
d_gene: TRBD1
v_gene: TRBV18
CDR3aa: CASSLIDRAGGAGELFF
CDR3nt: TGTGCCAGCTCACTTATTGACAGGGCCGGAGGCGCCGGGGAGCTGTTTTTT

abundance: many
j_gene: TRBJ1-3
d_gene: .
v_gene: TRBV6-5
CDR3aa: CASSSSGTRRNTIYF
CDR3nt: TGTGCCAGTTCTTCCTCCGGGACGAGGCGAAACACCATATATTTT

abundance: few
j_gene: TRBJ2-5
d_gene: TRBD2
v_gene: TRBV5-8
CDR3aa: CASSRGEDSQETQYF
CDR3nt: TGTGCCAGCAGCCGGGGGGAAGACAGTCAAGAGACCCAGTACTTC

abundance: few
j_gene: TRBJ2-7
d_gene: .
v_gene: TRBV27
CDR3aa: CASSFDGRSYEQYF
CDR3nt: TGTGCCAGCAGTTTTGACGGGCGGTCCTACGAGCAGTACTTC

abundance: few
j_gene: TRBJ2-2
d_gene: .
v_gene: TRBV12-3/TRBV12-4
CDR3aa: CASSTRQTTGELFF
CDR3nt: TGTGCCAGCAGTACCAGACAGACCACCGGGGAGCTGTTTTTT

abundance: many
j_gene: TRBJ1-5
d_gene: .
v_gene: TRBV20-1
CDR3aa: CSASFGADSNQPQHF
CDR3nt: TGCAGTGCTAGCTTCGGAGCTGATAGCAATCAGCCCCAGCATTTT

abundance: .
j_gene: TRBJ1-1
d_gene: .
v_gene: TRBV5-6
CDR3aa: CASSLGGRNTEAFF
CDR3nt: TGTGCCAGCAGCTTGGGGGGCAGGAACACTGAAGCTTTCTTT

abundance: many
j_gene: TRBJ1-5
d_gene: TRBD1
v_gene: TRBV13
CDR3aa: CASRGGQWDNQPQHF
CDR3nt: TGTGCCAGCAGAGGGGGACAGTGGGACAATCAGCCCCAGCATTTT

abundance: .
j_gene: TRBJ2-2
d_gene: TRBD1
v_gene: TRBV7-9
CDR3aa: CASSRDDRGRSGELFF
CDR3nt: TGTGCCAGCAGCCGTGACGACAGGGGGCGGAGCGGGGAGCTGTTTTTT

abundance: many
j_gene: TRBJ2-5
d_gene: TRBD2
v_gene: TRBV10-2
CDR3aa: CASSDWLAGEETQYF
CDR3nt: TGCGCCAGCAGTGATTGGCTAGCGGGAGAGGAGACCCAGTACTTC

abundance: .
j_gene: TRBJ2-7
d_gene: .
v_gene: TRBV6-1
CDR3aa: CASSEDYDYEQYF
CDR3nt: TGTGCCAGCAGTGAAGATTATGACTACGAGCAGTACTTC

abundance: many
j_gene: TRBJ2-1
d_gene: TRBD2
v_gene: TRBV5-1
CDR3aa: CASSNGLAGGQFLGFNEQFF
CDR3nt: TGCGCCAGCAGCAACGGACTAGCGGGAGGGCAATTCCTGGGTTTCAATGAGCAGTTCTTC